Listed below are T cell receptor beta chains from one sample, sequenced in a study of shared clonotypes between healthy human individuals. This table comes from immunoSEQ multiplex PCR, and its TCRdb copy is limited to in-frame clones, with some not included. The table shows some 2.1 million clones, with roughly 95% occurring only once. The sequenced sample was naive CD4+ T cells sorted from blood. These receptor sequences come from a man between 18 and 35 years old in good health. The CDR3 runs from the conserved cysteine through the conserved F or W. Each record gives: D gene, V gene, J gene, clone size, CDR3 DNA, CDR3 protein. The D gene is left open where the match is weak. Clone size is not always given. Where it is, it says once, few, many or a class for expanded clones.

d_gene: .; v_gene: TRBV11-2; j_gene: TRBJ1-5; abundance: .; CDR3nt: TGTGCCAGCAGCTTAGGGTCAGGGGATCAGCCCCAGCATTTT; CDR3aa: CASSLGSGDQPQHF
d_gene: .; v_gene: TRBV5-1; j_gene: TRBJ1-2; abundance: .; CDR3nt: TGCGCCAGCAGCTTGGCGGGCCGTGGGGGTGAGGAGTATGGCTACACCTTC; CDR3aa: CASSLAGRGGEEYGYTF
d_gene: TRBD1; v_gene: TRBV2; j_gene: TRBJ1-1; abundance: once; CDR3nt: TGTGCCAGCAGATTACAGGGGCGAGGTTTCTTT; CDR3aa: CASRLQGRGFF
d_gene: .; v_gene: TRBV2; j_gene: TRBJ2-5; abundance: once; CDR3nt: TGTGCCAGCAGTGAAGAAGTCGGGGAGACCCAGTACTTC; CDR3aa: CASSEEVGETQYF
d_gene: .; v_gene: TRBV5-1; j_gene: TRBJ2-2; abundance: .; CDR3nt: TGCGCCAGCAGCGGAACAGGGAACACCGGGGAGCTGTTTTTT; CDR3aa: CASSGTGNTGELFF
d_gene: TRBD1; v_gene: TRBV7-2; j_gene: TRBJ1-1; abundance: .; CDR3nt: TGTGCCAGCAGCCGACAACAGGGGGCTGGGACTGAAGCTTTCTTT; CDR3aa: CASSRQQGAGTEAFF
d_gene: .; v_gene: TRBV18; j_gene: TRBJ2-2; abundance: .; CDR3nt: TGTGCCAGCCCCCCAAACACCGGGGAGCTGTTTTTT; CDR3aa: CASPPNTGELFF
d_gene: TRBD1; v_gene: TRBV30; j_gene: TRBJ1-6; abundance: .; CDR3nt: TGTGCCTGGAGGGAAAGGGACAGAATATACTCACCCCTCCACTTT; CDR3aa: CAWRERDRIYSPLHF
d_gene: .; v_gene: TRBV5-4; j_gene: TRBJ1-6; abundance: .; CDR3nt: TGTGCCAGCAGCATTGACCTGGCAGAGCAGCCCCTCCACTTT; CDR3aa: CASSIDLAEQPLHF
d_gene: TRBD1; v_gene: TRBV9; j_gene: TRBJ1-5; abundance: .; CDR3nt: TGTGCCAGCAGCGTAGGACAGGGTAGGGATCAGCCCCAGCATTTT; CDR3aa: CASSVGQGRDQPQHF
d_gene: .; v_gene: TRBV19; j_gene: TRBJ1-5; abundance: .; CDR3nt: TGTGCCAGTAGTATAGGACACAATCAGCCCCAGCATTTT; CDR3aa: CASSIGHNQPQHF
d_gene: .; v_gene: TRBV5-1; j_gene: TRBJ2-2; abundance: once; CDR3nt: TGCGCCAGCAGCGTAGACCCATACGGGAGTGTCGACACCGGGGAGCTGTTTTTT; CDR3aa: CASSVDPYGSVDTGELFF
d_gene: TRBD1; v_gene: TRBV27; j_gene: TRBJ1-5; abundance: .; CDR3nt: TGTGCCAGCAGTCGTGGGACAGTACCTAATCAGCCCCAGCATTTT; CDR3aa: CASSRGTVPNQPQHF
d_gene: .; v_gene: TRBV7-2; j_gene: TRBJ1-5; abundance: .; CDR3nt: TGTGCCAGCAGCCAGGACGGTTTCAATCAGCCCCAGCATTTT; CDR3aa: CASSQDGFNQPQHF
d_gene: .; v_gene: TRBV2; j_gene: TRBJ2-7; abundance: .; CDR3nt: TGTGCCAGCAGTAACCCTGCGGGGGCGAGCTCCTACGAGCAGTACTTC; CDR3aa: CASSNPAGASSYEQYF
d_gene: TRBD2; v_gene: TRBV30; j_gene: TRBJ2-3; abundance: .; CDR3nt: TGTGCCTGGAGTGTAGGGACTAACACAGATACGCAGTATTTT; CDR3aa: CAWSVGTNTDTQYF
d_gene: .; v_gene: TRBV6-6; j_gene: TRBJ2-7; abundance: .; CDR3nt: TGTGCCAGCAGTTCCCTCCGGGGCTCCTACGAGCAGTACTTC; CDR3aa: CASSSLRGSYEQYF
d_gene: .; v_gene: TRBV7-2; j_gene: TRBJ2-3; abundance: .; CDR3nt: TGTGCCAGCAGCTCCCGCCGACTGGCGGATACGCAGTATTTT; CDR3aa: CASSSRRLADTQYF
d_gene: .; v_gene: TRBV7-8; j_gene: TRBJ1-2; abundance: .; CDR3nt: TGTGCCAGCAGCTTAGAGCGCGGTCTGGGCTACACCTTC; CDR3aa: CASSLERGLGYTF
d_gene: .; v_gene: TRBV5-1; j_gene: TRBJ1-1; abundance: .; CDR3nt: TGCGCCAGCAGCCCGGATGGCGGTAACACTGAAGCTTTCTTT; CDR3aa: CASSPDGGNTEAFF
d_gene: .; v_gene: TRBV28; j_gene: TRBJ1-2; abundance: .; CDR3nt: TGTGCCAGCAGTTTCCGGACACTCTATGGCTACACCTTC; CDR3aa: CASSFRTLYGYTF
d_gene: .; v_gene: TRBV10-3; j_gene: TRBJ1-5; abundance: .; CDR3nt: TGTGCCATCAGTGGGGGCGGTCAGCCCCAGCATTTT; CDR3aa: CAISGGGQPQHF
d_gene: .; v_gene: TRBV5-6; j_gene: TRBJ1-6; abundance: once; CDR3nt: TGTGCCAGCACCTTTGGTGGAGTGGGGGCTTCACCCCTCCACTTT; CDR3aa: CASTFGGVGASPLHF
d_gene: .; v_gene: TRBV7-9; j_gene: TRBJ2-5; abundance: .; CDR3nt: TGTGCCAGCAGCTTAAAGGGGGGAGAGACCCAGTACTTC; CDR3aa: CASSLKGGETQYF
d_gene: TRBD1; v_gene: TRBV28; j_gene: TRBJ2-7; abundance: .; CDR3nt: TGTGCCAGCAGTTTTCATCAGAGGGACAGGACATACGAGCAGTACTTC; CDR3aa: CASSFHQRDRTYEQYF
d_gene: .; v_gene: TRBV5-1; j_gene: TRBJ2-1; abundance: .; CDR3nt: TGCGCCAGCAGCCCCCGAACAATCGACAGTTCCAATGAGCAGTTCTTC; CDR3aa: CASSPRTIDSSNEQFF
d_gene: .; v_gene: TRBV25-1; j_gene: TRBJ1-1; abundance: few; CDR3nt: TGTGCCAGCAGTGAAAGATTACAGGGCCTCGGGGCTTTCTTT; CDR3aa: CASSERLQGLGAFF
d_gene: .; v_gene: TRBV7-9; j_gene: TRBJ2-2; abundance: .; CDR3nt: TGTGCCAGCAGCTTAGGCTGGACCACCGGGGAGCTGTTTTTT; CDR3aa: CASSLGWTTGELFF
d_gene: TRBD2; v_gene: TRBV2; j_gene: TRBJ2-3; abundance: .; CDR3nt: TGTGCCAGCGGGCGGGGGGGTTCGGCAGATACGCAGTATTTT; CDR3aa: CASGRGGSADTQYF
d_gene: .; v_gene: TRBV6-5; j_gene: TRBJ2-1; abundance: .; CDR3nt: TGTGCCAGCAGCCGTACAGGGTCCAATGAGCAGTTCTTC; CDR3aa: CASSRTGSNEQFF
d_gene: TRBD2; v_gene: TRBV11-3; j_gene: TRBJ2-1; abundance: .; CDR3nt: TGTGCCAGCAGCCAACGGGGGGGCCTGGGTGAGCAGTTCTTC; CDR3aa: CASSQRGGLGEQFF
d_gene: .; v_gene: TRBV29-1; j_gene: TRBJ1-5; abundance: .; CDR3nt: TGCAGCGTTGAAGTGGGGGCGGGGCAGCCCCAGCATTTT; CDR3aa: CSVEVGAGQPQHF
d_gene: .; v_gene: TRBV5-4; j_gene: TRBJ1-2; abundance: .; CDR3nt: TGTGCCAGCAGCGGCGACACTTATGGCTACACCTTC; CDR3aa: CASSGDTYGYTF
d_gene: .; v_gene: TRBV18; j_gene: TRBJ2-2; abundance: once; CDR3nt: TGTGCCAGCTCACAAGAGTCAACCTCGAACACCGGGGAGCTGTTTTTT; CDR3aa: CASSQESTSNTGELFF
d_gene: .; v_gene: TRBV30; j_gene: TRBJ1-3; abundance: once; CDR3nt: TGTGCCTGGAGACCCCCTGTCGCGCCTGGAAACACCATATATTTT; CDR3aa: CAWRPPVAPGNTIYF
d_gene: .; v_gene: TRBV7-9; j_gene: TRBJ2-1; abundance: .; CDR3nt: TGTGCCAGCAGCTTAGCCCGGGGGAACAATGAGCAGTTCTTC; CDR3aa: CASSLARGNNEQFF
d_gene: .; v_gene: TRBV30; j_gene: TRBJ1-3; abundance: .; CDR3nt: TGTGCCTGGAGCCGATTTAGGGGCCCTGGCGCGCAATCTGGAAACACCATATATTTT; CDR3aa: CAWSRFRGPGAQSGNTIYF
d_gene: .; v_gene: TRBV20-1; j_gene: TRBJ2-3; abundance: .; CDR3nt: TGCAGTGCTCTTACAGATACGCAGTATTTT; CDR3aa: CSALTDTQYF
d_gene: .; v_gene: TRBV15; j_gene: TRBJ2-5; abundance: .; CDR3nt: TGTGCCACCAGCAGAGATTTGGTACAAGAGACCCAGTACTTC; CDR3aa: CATSRDLVQETQYF
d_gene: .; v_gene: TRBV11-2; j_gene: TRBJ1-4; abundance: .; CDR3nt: TGTGCCAGCAGCTCCCCTATTGGTGAAAAACTGTTTTTT; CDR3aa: CASSSPIGEKLFF
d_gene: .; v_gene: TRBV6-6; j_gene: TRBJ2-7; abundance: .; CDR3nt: TGTGCCATCAGTGAGGCTACACCGGGGGTCGGCGAGCAGTACTTC; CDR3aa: CAISEATPGVGEQYF
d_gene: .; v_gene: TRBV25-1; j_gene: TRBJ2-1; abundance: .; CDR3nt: TGTGCCAGCAGTGCTCCTTCCGGGCCGGGGTACAATGAGCAGTTCTTC; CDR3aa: CASSAPSGPGYNEQFF
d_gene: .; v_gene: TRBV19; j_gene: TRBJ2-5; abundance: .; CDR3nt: TGTGCCAGTAGTATAGGCGGGTTACAAGAGACCCAGTACTTC; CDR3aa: CASSIGGLQETQYF
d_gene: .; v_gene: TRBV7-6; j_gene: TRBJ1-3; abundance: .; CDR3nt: TGTGCCAGCAGCCCCGGGTCGACCAAAGGAAACACCATATATTTT; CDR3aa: CASSPGSTKGNTIYF
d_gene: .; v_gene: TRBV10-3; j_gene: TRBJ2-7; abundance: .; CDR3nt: TGTGCCATCAGTGAGCGCAGCTACGAGCAGTACTTC; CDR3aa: CAISERSYEQYF
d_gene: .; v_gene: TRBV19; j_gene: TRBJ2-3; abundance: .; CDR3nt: TGTGCCAGTAGTATAGATTGGAGTACCGGGAGCCTTCGCACAGATACGCAGTATTTT; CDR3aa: CASSIDWSTGSLRTDTQYF
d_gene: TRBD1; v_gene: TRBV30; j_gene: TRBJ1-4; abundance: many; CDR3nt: TGTGCCTGGAGTGTAAATGTAGGGGGCGCGGGAAAACTGTTTTTT; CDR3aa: CAWSVNVGGAGKLFF
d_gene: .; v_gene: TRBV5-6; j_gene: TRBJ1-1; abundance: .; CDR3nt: TGTGCCAGCAGCGGCAGGGTAAACACTGAAGCTTTCTTT; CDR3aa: CASSGRVNTEAFF
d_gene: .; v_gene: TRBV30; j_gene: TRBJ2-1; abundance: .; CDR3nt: TGTGCCTGGAGCGCCGGGCTTACTCAGGGCAATGAGCAGTTCTTC; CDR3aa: CAWSAGLTQGNEQFF
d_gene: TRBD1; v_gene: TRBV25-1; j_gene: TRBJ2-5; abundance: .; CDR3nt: TGTGCCAGCAGCCTCGGACAGGCCCGACAAGAGACCCAGTACTTC; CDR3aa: CASSLGQARQETQYF